This record concerns one T cell receptor (beta chain) sequence. Assay used: immunoSEQ multiplex PCR; TCRdb lists only in-frame clones, some missing. The table shows approximately 60,000 clones, with approximately 90% occurring only once. This entry comes from a study of control samples from healthy donors and cancer patients. The CDR3 is made up of 15 amino acids. Germline V gives CDR1 MNHEY, CDR2 SVGAGI. The J segment lost 2 bases and the V segment lost 6 bases, leaving 4 bases of the junction unmatched. Material for sequencing was PBMCs. The gene calls are TRBV6-5 and TRBJ1-4; TRBD1 matches 9 bases. The source of this sequence is a woman aged 45-59 years with colorectal cancer. The DNA for the CDR3 is TGTGCCAGCAGACAGGGGGCGGCTACTAATGAAAAACTGTTTTTT. Protein product: CASRQGAATNEKLFF.